The entry below describes one T cell receptor beta chain. The trim removed 3 bases at V and 7 bases at J, leaving 11 bases unmatched. The CDR3 has 15 amino acids. Germline V CDR1 and CDR2: SQVTM, ANQGSEA. This entry belongs to a study of CD8 T cells in Susac syndrome. RNA was extracted with the RNeasy kit, and a quantity of about 0.45 to 1 ug was reverse transcribed using random hexamers. In TCRdb, the immunoSEQ multiplex PCR reads were re-called with MiXCR into one record per CDR3 protein. The sample contains 100,000 to 150,000 distinct CDR3 sequences, approximately 95% of which appear only once. This chain joins TRBV29-1 and TRBJ1-2, with 10 bases lining up with TRBD1. This clonotype was obtained from a human donor with multiple sclerosis. Sequencing was carried out using CD8+ T cells from PBMCs. CDR3: CSVDWTGGDSGGYTF. DNA of the CDR3: TGCAGCGTTGACTGGACAGGGGGTGACTCGGGTGGCTACACCTTC.